The 15 T cell receptor beta chains below were found in one sample sequenced in a study of blood T cells in healthy people across ages (dated by TCRdb to about 2015). The library came from 5' RACE. Sequencing instrument: Illumina HiSeq 2500. A second 7 to 11 cycle PCR used a sample-barcoded 5' primer and a J-beta primer mix. TCRdb itself trimmed the public reads at Q25 with fastp, ran MiXCR and retained productive beta chains. Duplicate CDR3 protein sequences are folded into a single record with the most common DNA and genes. Present in this sample are about 1.5 million distinct CDR3 sequences, approximately 40% of which were seen just once. Together, the top ten hold 7% to 9% of the sample. The sequenced sample was blood. The receptors were gathered from a woman under 30 in good health.

The chain joins TRBV6-1 to TRBJ2-7, with 10 positions matching TRBD1. V dropped 3 bases and J dropped 0; count of bases not matched to a gene: 8. Per germline, CDR1 MNHNS and CDR2 SASEGT. This CDR3 is built from 17 residues. The CDR3 nucleotides are TGTGCCAGCAGTGATCGCACAGGGACAGGGGTCTCCTACGAGCAGTACTTC. It is translated as CASSDRTGTGVSYEQYF.

The chain employs TRBV29-1 and TRBJ2-7; 7 positions match TRBD1. The germline CDR1 and CDR2 sequences are SQVTM and ANQGSEA. CDR3 length: 14 amino acids. J lost 3 bases, V lost 7 bases, and 12 bases had no gene match. The CDR3 region is CSAGGVGGVYEQYF. The CDR3 DNA is TGCAGCGCAGGAGGTGTAGGGGGCGTCTACGAGCAGTACTTC.

On this clonotype itself: The junction does not match germline at one end; this may be a read error. CDR3 protein: CASSLILAGYQEAQYF. CDR3 DNA: TGTGCCAGCAGCCTAATACTTGCGGGGTACCAAGAGGCCCAGTACTTC. V usage is TRBV28 and J usage is TRBJ2-5; tentatively, D is TRBD2 (6 bases). This CDR3 has 16 amino acids. CDR1 and CDR2 (germline): MDHEN, SYDVKM.

The chain couples TRBV7-6 to TRBJ2-1; 10 bases line up with TRBD2. Germline trimming cut 4 bases from V and 10 bases from J; bases unmatched to any gene: 7. The CDR3 extends over 14 amino acids. Germline-derived CDR1 and CDR2 are SGHVS and FNYEAQ. CDR3 sequence: CASSSSGGVGEQFF. In DNA form, the CDR3 reads TGTGCCAGCAGCTCCAGCGGGGGGGTTGGAGAGCAGTTCTTC.

This clonotype was counted only a few times. This chain links TRBV5-1 with TRBJ1-2, with no clear D. Germline CDR1 reads SGHRS; CDR2 reads YFSETQ. CDR3 size: 15 residues. V was pared by 4 bases and J by 0 bases, with 13 bases between. CDR3 sequence (DNA): TGCGCCAGCAGCCCCGGACCCGACTCTAACTATGGCTACACCTTC. Protein product: CASSPGPDSNYGYTF. Full variable domain (outside the CDR3, taken from reference TRBV5-1 and TRBJ1-2): KAGVTQTPRYLIKTRGQQVTLSCSPISGHRSVSWYQQTPGQGLQFLFEYFSETQRNKGNFPGRFSGRQFSNSRSEMNVSTLELGDSALYLCASSPGPDSNYGYTFGSGTRLTVV.

The chain employs TRBV28 and TRBJ2-7; the D is unclear. Trimming pared 10 bases from V and 6 bases from J, leaving 13 bases between. The CDR3 is 11 residues long. CDR1 and CDR2 from the germline V gene are MDHEN and SYDVKM. The CDR3, as DNA: TGTGCCACAGGACCCCGCGGCGAGCAGTACTTC. Its protein is CATGPRGEQYF.

This chain uses TRBV5-1 with TRBJ2-5; D unresolved. This CDR3 comprises 14 residues. V gave up 4 bases and J gave up 4 bases, with 14 bases separating them. Germline CDR1 SGHRS, CDR2 YFSETQ. In nucleotides, the CDR3 is TGCGCCAGCAGCACTGGGTTAACGGGAGAGACCCAGTACTTC. Protein sequence: CASSTGLTGETQYF. Full variable domain (rest looked up from reference TRBV5-1 and TRBJ2-5): KAGVTQTPRYLIKTRGQQVTLSCSPISGHRSVSWYQQTPGQGLQFLFEYFSETQRNKGNFPGRFSGRQFSNSRSEMNVSTLELGDSALYLCASSTGLTGETQYFGPGTRLLVL.

The chain links TRBV7-2 to TRBJ2-7; D might be TRBD1 (5 bases). The CDR3 is made up of 14 amino acids. The germline V gene has CDR1 SGHTA and CDR2 FQGNSA. V was clipped by 11 bases and J by 2 bases, with 19 bases between them. The CDR3 loop reads CAPPLGHPAYEQYF. CDR3 sequence (DNA): TGTGCCCCCCCCCTTGGACACCCCGCCTACGAGCAGTACTTC. Supplemented by reference TRBV7-2 and TRBJ2-7, the full variable domain reads GAGVSQSPSNKVTEKGKDVELRCDPISGHTALYWYRQSLGQGLEFLIYFQGNSAPDKSGLPSDRFSAERTGGSVSTLTIQRTQQEDSAVYLCAPPLGHPAYEQYFGPGTRLTVT.

The V call is TRBV11-2, the J call TRBJ2-1; D may be TRBD1 (6 bases). This CDR3 spans 13 amino acids. Germline V gene sequence: CDR1 SGHAT, CDR2 FQNNGV. V was trimmed by 4 bases and J by 12 bases, leaving 16 bases between them. The CDR3 DNA reads TGTGCCAGCAGCTCCAATCAGGGGTCGGGGCAGTTCTTC. Translating gives CASSSNQGSGQFF.

The CDR3 region is CAIRNPGTSGGADTQYF. The CDR3 nucleotides are TGTGCCATCAGAAACCCCGGGACTAGCGGGGGGGCGGATACGCAGTATTTT. The gene calls are TRBV10-3 and TRBJ2-3, with 16 bases lining up with TRBD2. Germline loops: CDR1 ENHRY, CDR2 SYGVKD. The V segment lost 6 bases and the J segment 6 bases; nucleotides outside the gene matches: 9. CDR3 length equals 17 residues.

The chain has TRBV29-1 and TRBJ1-2, with 9 bases aligning to TRBD1. V dropped 1 base and J dropped 8; count of bases not matched to a gene: 2. Germline V gene data show CDR1 as SQVTM and CDR2 as ANQGSEA. This CDR3 is 12 amino acids long. CDR3 nucleotide sequence: TGCAGCGTTGAAGGGACAGGGGAAGGCTACACCTTC. Protein sequence: CSVEGTGEGYTF.

The rearrangement uses TRBV5-1 and TRBJ2-1; 7 bases line up with TRBD2. This CDR3 comprises 15 residues. Germline V gene sequence: CDR1 SGHRS, CDR2 YFSETQ. V shed 0 bases, J shed 6 bases, and the junction held 6 bases outside the gene matches. Here the CDR3 reads CASSLVAGEGNEQFF. The CDR3 DNA follows: TGCGCCAGCAGCTTGGTCGCGGGGGAGGGCAATGAGCAGTTCTTC.

The CDR3 reads CSARVGGPNEQYF. The CDR3 region has the DNA TGCAGTGCTAGAGTCGGGGGACCAAACGAGCAGTACTTC. This chain connects TRBV20-1 to TRBJ2-7; D may be TRBD2 (6 bases). This CDR3 comprises 13 residues. V shed 1 base and J shed 5 bases, with 12 bases lying between them. From germline, CDR1 is DFQATT and CDR2 SNEGSKA (reference sequence).

V is TRBV4-2 and J is TRBJ1-2; D is perhaps TRBD1 (6 bases). The germline V and J ends were trimmed by 1 base and 4 bases, with 13 bases remaining between them. CDR1 is LGHNA, CDR2 YNFKEQ, per germline. This CDR3 is 15 amino acids long. The CDR3 DNA sequence: TGTGCCAGCAGCCAAGTACAGGGCGAAGGCTATGGCTACACCTTC. Amino acids: CASSQVQGEGYGYTF.

The rearrangement uses TRBV18 and TRBJ2-3; TRBD2 matches 10 bases. The germline V gene encodes CDR1 KGHSH and CDR2 LQKENI. This CDR3 spans 17 amino acids. V dropped 1 base and J dropped 2; count of bases not matched to a gene: 6. The CDR3 coding sequence is TGTGCCAGCTCACCACGCACTAGCGGGATTTTCACAGATACGCAGTATTTT. It translates to CASSPRTSGIFTDTQYF.